This T cell receptor (beta chain) was retrieved from a study of spatial heterogeneity in lung cancer. Study details: The average appearance count of each unique TCR and UMI combination in raw reads was more than 9.5.

The study's findings and limits: Relative to follow-up, resection was when ubiquitous expanded tumor TCRs appeared more in blood.

This clonotype was seen a handful of times. Its antigen is unidentified. Unique molecular identifiers tagged every individual TCR cDNA molecule. TCRdb ran MiXCR on the 5' RACE reads and lists one entry per CDR3 protein. The table shows about 75,000 distinct CDR3 sequences, with about an eighth occurring only once. Time point reported: sample taken at primary tumor resection. Whole RNA was taken from tumor, nontumor lung or frozen PBMC; it was then sequenced unsorted. There are 13 residues in the CDR3. V lost 7 bases, J lost 5 bases, and 12 bases lay in between. The gene calls are TRBV12-3 or TRBV12-4 and TRBJ1-5; TRBD1 might be the D (5 bases). The sequence derives from a male donor with early-stage non-small cell lung cancer. Here the sequenced sample was PBMCs, taken at surgery. The CDR3 DNA sequence: TGTGCCAGCACCAGGGACCGGGATCAGCCCCAGCATTTT. Its translation is CASTRDRDQPQHF.